The clone carrying this TCR beta chain was seen a single time. What it binds is not known. These data originate in a study of cytomegalovirus exposure and HLA in healthy donors. Study outcomes and limitations: Cytomegalovirus association was listed for about 150 TCR beta chains. As confirmed in vitro, a few CMV-associated chains were specific for CMV antigens.

Generated by immunoSEQ multiplex PCR, the TCRdb table keeps only in-frame clones and is missing some. Here the sample spans around 140,000 clones, approximately 86% being singletons. J gave up 3 bases and V 3 bases, and 4 bases lay outside the gene matches. Germline V gene sequence: CDR1 GTSNPN, CDR2 SVGIG (reference sequence). CDR3 length equals 14 residues. V usage is TRBV30 and J usage is TRBJ2-3, with 9 bases matching TRBD1. The origin of this receptor is a man aged 18 to 29 in good health and CMV-seropositive. What was sequenced was PBMCs. This CDR3 is CAWSFGTGTDTQYF. The CDR3 region has the DNA TGTGCCTGGAGCTTCGGGACAGGGACAGATACGCAGTATTTT.